Below, 2 T cell receptor beta chains from the same sample are listed, as sequenced in a study of neoadjuvant anti-PD-1 for oral cavity cancer. Assay: immunoSEQ multiplex PCR; the TCRdb copy retains only in-frame clones and omits some. Of over 14,000 clones listed, about 69% are singletons. This specimen was PBMCs, taken before nivolumab (anti-PD-1) treatment. The origin of the receptors is a person aged 35-79 years with oral cavity squamous cell carcinoma.

V gene TRBV28 combines with J gene TRBJ1-5, with 7 positions matching TRBD1. From germline, CDR1 is MDHEN and CDR2 SYDVKM. The CDR3 is 15 amino acids. With 3 bases clipped from V and 2 bases from J, the junction kept 4 bases outside the gene matches. CDR3 sequence: CASSFVTGGNQPQHF. As DNA, the CDR3 is TGTGCCAGCAGTTTTGTCACAGGGGGCAATCAGCCCCAGCATTTT.

The chain combines TRBV4-2 with TRBJ2-1, with D uncertain. The CDR3 is 14 amino acids. Germline CDR1 and CDR2: LGHNA and YNFKEQ. Trimming took 0 bases from V and 6 from J, leaving 9 bases between them. CDR3 protein: CASSQEVGINEQFF. CDR3 nucleotides: TGTGCCAGCAGCCAAGAAGTTGGTATCAATGAGCAGTTCTTC.